The next 10 T cell receptor beta chains were all read from a single sample in a study of CD8+CD57+ T cells in acquired aplastic anemia (dated 2018 in TCRdb). The sequencer listed for this sample is Illumina HiSeq 2000. Genomic DNA was used as template for profiling of TCR beta VDJ combinations and CDR3 sequences. TCRdb itself trimmed the public reads at Q25 with fastp, ran MiXCR and retained productive beta chains. Rows merge per CDR3 protein into single entries with the most common DNA and genes. The sample includes 150,000 to 200,000 distinct CDR3 sequences, with 63% observed a single time. Jointly, the top ten make up roughly 44% of the sample. The specimen sequenced was sorted CD4+, CD8+, or CD8+CD57+ T cells (not recorded which) from PBMCs. These receptors originate from a human donor in good health.

At least ten counts were recorded for this clonotype. The J gene is TRBJ1-5, the V gene TRBV18, with D uncertain. Germline loops: CDR1 KGHSH, CDR2 LQKENI. The CDR3 runs to 14 residues. With 6 bases removed from V and 3 bases from J, the gap between germline ends came to 12 bases. The CDR3 DNA is TGTGCCAGCTCCCCTGACAACCCCAATCAGCCCCAGCATTTT. It specifies CASSPDNPNQPQHF.

V and J are TRBV14 and TRBJ2-7; the D gene is possibly TRBD1 (5 bases). CDR3 length equals 16 residues. Germline CDR1 is SGHDN and CDR2 is FVKESK. Trimming stripped 3 bases from V and 5 bases from J, with 20 bases between. The CDR3 reads CASSHSFWQGDNEQYF. Here the CDR3 DNA reads TGTGCCAGCAGCCATAGTTTTTGGCAGGGCGACAACGAGCAGTACTTC.

The chain has TRBV20-1 and TRBJ1-6, with 7 bases that match TRBD1. Germline CDR1 and CDR2: DFQATT and SNEGSKA (reference sequence). V was clipped by 5 bases and J by 3 bases; unmatched bases: 4. The CDR3 is made up of 14 amino acids. The CDR3 bases are TGCAGTGCTTGGGACAGACTCTATAATTCACCCCTCCACTTT. Protein sequence: CSAWDRLYNSPLHF.

The chain couples TRBV7-8 to TRBJ1-3; no firm D call. The CDR3 is 16 amino acids. CDR1 and CDR2 (germline): SGHVS, FQNEAQ. Trimming shortened V by 11 bases and J by 0 bases, and 20 bases separated the two germline ends. The DNA of the CDR3 is TGTGCCTGCGCTCCAGTCAGGAGGAGCTCTGGAAACACCATATATTTT. This sequence encodes CACAPVRRSSGNTIYF.

This clonotype was seen a few times. V gene TRBV29-1 combines with J gene TRBJ2-7; D may be TRBD1 (5 bases). This CDR3 contains 13 residues. Germline V gives CDR1 SQVTM, CDR2 ANQGSEA. Trimming stripped 1 base from V and 5 bases from J, with 12 bases between. CDR3 region: CSVEGQGINEQYF. The CDR3 DNA reads as TGCAGCGTTGAAGGTCAGGGTATCAACGAGCAGTACTTC.

This clonotype showed up just once. The chain couples TRBV6-6 to TRBJ2-7, with D tentatively TRBD2 (6 bases). V was cut by 4 bases and J by 5 bases, with 12 bases left in between. The CDR3 extends over 13 amino acids. The V gene's germline CDR1 is MNHNY and CDR2 SVGAGI (reference sequence). The DNA for the CDR3 is TGTGCCAGCAGTTGGACGGGGGATAACGAGCAGTACTTC. It is translated as CASSWTGDNEQYF.

This clonotype was seen a handful of times. J is TRBJ2-1 and V is TRBV29-1; the match to TRBD1 covers 11 bases. V lost 1 base and J lost 4; bases outside the gene matches: 3. The germline gives CDR1 SQVTM, CDR2 ANQGSEA. The CDR3 loop spans 15 amino acids. In DNA, the CDR3 is TGCAGCGTTGAAGGTGGACAGGGGGCATACAATGAGCAGTTCTTC. It encodes CSVEGGQGAYNEQFF.

Note on this clonotype: At one end the junction does not follow the germline gene, possibly because of a read error. The J gene is TRBJ2-1, the V gene TRBV4-1, with 9 nucleotides matching TRBD1. This CDR3 spans 17 amino acids. Germline V gives CDR1 MGHRA, CDR2 YSYEKL. CDR3 bases: TGTGCCAGCAGCCAAGAAGGGACAGGGCTTACCTACAATGAGCAGTTCTTC. Translating gives CASSQEGTGLTYNEQFF.

This clonotype has a count of ten or more. V gene TRBV5-6 combines with J gene TRBJ2-1, with D uncertain. The length of the CDR3 is 12 residues. Trimming took off 0 bases at V and 9 bases at J, with 7 bases between the two ends. Germline values: CDR1 SGHDT, CDR2 YYEEEE. In nucleotides, the CDR3 is TGTGCCAGCAGCTTGGACTGGATTGAGCAGTTCTTC. Encoded protein: CASSLDWIEQFF. The full variable domain, in which reference TRBV5-6 and TRBJ2-1 provide the parts outside the CDR3, is DAGVTQSPTHLIKTRGQQVTLRCSPKSGHDTVSWYQQALGQGPQFIFQYYEEEERQRGNFPDRFSGHQFPNYSSELNVNALLLGDSALYLCASSLDWIEQFFGPGTRLTVL.

V gene TRBV5-1 combines with J gene TRBJ2-7, with D maybe TRBD2 (5 bases). The CDR3 is made up of 18 amino acids. The V end was cut by 0 bases, the J end by 0 bases, with 19 bases between. Germline V gene sequence: CDR1 SGHRS, CDR2 YFSETQ. This chain's CDR3 is CASSLAPGPGMSSYEQYF. The DNA for the CDR3 is TGCGCCAGCAGCTTGGCGCCTGGCCCGGGGATGAGCTCCTACGAGCAGTACTTC. Variable domain in full (rest from reference TRBV5-1 and TRBJ2-7): KAGVTQTPRYLIKTRGQQVTLSCSPISGHRSVSWYQQTPGQGLQFLFEYFSETQRNKGNFPGRFSGRQFSNSRSEMNVSTLELGDSALYLCASSLAPGPGMSSYEQYFGPGTRLTVT.